What follows are 25 T cell receptor beta chains derived from one specimen sequenced in a study of OX40 agonist ivuxolimab in advanced cancers. Library preparation employed the immunoSEQ multiplex PCR assay. The clones in this table, taken by TCRdb from immuneACCESS, are in-frame only. Not every clone is retained; where verified, under half of the shortfall comes from an unresolved V gene, and the cause of the rest is unknown. The sample table shows about 35,000 clones, and roughly nine tenths are seen once. The biggest ten clones account for 22% of the sample. Source: CD4+ or CD8+ T cells sorted from blood, taken in a trial of the OX40 agonist ivuxolimab. These receptor sequences come from an adult with an advanced solid tumor such as melanoma, head and neck, liver or kidney cancer.

The CDR3 DNA reads TGTGCCAGCACCTCAGACCCCAATGAGCAGTTCTTC. Its protein product is CASTSDPNEQFF. The chain combines TRBV27 with TRBJ2-1; no definite D call. The germline CDR1 and CDR2 sequences are MNHEY and SMNVEV (reference sequence). The CDR3 is 12 amino acids. V was cut by 7 bases and J by 6 bases, with 10 bases left in between.

DNA of the CDR3: TGTGCCTGGAGTGTTCAGGGGGAGAGGACAGATACGCAGTATTTT. As protein: CAWSVQGERTDTQYF. V is TRBV30 and J is TRBJ2-3; 7 bases match TRBD1. This CDR3 is 15 amino acids long. The V gene's germline CDR1 is GTSNPN and CDR2 SVGIG (reference sequence). V lost 0 bases and J lost 3; bases outside the gene matches: 6. Full variable domain (missing parts from reference TRBV30 and TRBJ2-3): SQTIHQWPATLVQPVGSPLSLECTVEGTSNPNLYWYRQAAGRGLQLLFYSVGIGQISSEVPQNLSASRPQDRQFILSSKKLLLSDSGFYLCAWSVQGERTDTQYFGPGTRLTVL.

The V call is TRBV7-3, the J call TRBJ1-2; TRBD1 might be the D (5 bases). The CDR3 runs to 14 residues. V lost 4 bases to trimming and J lost 8 bases, with 17 bases between them. The V gene's germline CDR1 is SGHTA and CDR2 FQGTGA. In DNA form, the CDR3 reads TGTGCCAGCAGCTGCGGGACGGGGAGTGGAGGCTACACCTTC. Protein: CASSCGTGSGGYTF.

Here the CDR3 DNA reads TGTGCCAGTAGTATACCCGACAGGGGTCACACTGAAGCTTTCTTT. Its translation: CASSIPDRGHTEAFF. The rearrangement joins TRBV19 to TRBJ1-1; 8 bases match TRBD1. Per germline, CDR1 LNHDA and CDR2 SQIVND (reference sequence). The ends lost 2 bases at V and 3 bases at J; junction bases unmatched: 5. CDR3 length equals 15 residues.

V usage is TRBV7-9 and J usage is TRBJ2-7; 9 bases align to TRBD2. Germline V lookup: CDR1 SEHNR, CDR2 FQNEAQ (reference sequence). This CDR3 region has 16 residues. The V and J ends lost 4 bases and 5 bases, in that order; junction bases with no gene match: 12. DNA of the CDR3: TGTGCCAGCAGCTCCCCCGTACAGCGGGAGGACGACGAGCAGTACTTC. It codes for CASSSPVQREDDEQYF.

The J gene is TRBJ2-7, the V gene TRBV9; D is ambiguous. The germline V gene has CDR1 SGDLS and CDR2 YYNGEE. V was clipped by 3 bases and J by 2 bases, with 18 bases between them. The CDR3 length is 16 residues. CDR3 nucleotides: TGTGCCAGCAGCGCAAACAGCGAAAAAAGGGCCTACGAGCAGTACTTC. As protein: CASSANSEKRAYEQYF.

The chain uses TRBV7-9 and TRBJ2-1; TRBD2 matches 9 bases. This CDR3 spans 13 amino acids. Germline assignment: CDR1 SEHNR and CDR2 FQNEAQ (reference sequence). V shed 3 bases, J shed 10 bases, and the junction held 4 bases outside the gene matches. CDR3 sequence (DNA): TGTGCCAGCAGCTTTTCAGGACTAGCGGAGCAGTTCTTC. Encoded protein: CASSFSGLAEQFF.

The chain employs TRBV25-1 and TRBJ2-3; D may match TRBD1 or TRBD2 (5 bases each). V lost 4 bases to trimming and J lost 6 bases, with 14 bases between them. The CDR3 has 14 amino acids. The V gene's germline CDR1 is MGHDK and CDR2 SYGVNS. CDR3 residues: CASSANQGEDTQYF. DNA for the CDR3: TGTGCCAGCAGTGCGAACCAGGGAGAGGATACGCAGTATTTT. The full variable domain, rest sourced from reference TRBV25-1 and TRBJ2-3, is EADIYQTPRYLVIGTGKKITLECSQTMGHDKMYWYQQDPGMELHLIHYSYGVNSTEKGDLSSESTVSRIRTEHFPLTLESARPSHTSQYLCASSANQGEDTQYFGPGTRLTVL.

The CDR3 DNA reads as TGTGCCAGCAGCAAAGTAATAGCGGGATTCCAAGAGACCCAGTACTTC. Its protein product is CASSKVIAGFQETQYF. The V call is TRBV21-1, the J call TRBJ2-5; the table's D call, TRBD2, was not checked against the DNA. TRBV21-1 is a documented pseudogene. This CDR3 is 16 amino acids long.

This chain connects TRBV29-1 to TRBJ2-7; the match to TRBD1 covers 7 bases. Germline V gives CDR1 SQVTM, CDR2 ANQGSEA. The V and J ends lost 2 bases and 1 base, in that order; junction bases with no gene match: 2. This CDR3 has 13 residues. The CDR3, as DNA: TGCAGCGTTGAACAGGGGGTTTCCTACGAGCAGTACTTC. It codes for CSVEQGVSYEQYF.

This chain connects TRBV11-2 to TRBJ1-1; perhaps TRBD1 as D (5 bases). V was clipped by 1 base and J by 0 bases, with 12 bases between them. Germline CDR1 is SGHAT and CDR2 is FQNNGV. This CDR3 has 16 residues. The CDR3 region is CASSLGGWGMNTEAFF. CDR3 nucleotides: TGTGCCAGCAGCTTAGGAGGCTGGGGGATGAACACTGAAGCTTTCTTT.

The chain joins TRBV4-3 to TRBJ2-7, with 7 bases that match TRBD2. J gave up 4 bases and V 0 bases, and 9 bases lay outside the gene matches. Per the germline V gene, CDR1 is LGHNA and CDR2 is YSLEER. CDR3 length equals 16 residues. CDR3 bases: TGCGCCAGCAGCCAAGACGTAGGGGACTATCCGTACGAGCAGTACTTC. This translates into CASSQDVGDYPYEQYF.

V usage is TRBV13 and J usage is TRBJ2-5, with 8 bases that match TRBD2. The V segment lost 7 bases and the J segment 5 bases; nucleotides outside the gene matches: 15. This CDR3 has 16 amino acids. Germline V gene sequence: CDR1 PRHDT, CDR2 FYEKMQ (reference sequence). The CDR3 DNA sequence: TGTGCCAGCACCACAGGCGGGGGGTACAAGGGGGAGACCCAGTACTTC. This codes for CASTTGGGYKGETQYF.

The J gene is TRBJ2-1, the V gene TRBV28, with D uncertain. Trimming pared 3 bases from V and 6 bases from J, leaving 12 bases between. The germline gives CDR1 MDHEN, CDR2 SYDVKM. The CDR3 totals 14 residues. The CDR3 here is CASSFMSERNEQFF. The CDR3 DNA follows: TGTGCCAGCAGTTTTATGAGCGAACGCAATGAGCAGTTCTTC.

The chain recombines TRBV19 with TRBJ1-5; no definite D call. Germline CDR1 LNHDA, CDR2 SQIVND (reference sequence). V was trimmed by 9 bases and J by 1 base, leaving 1 base between them. The CDR3 is made up of 10 amino acids. The CDR3 spells CARSNQPQHF. CDR3 bases: TGTGCCAGGAGCAATCAGCCCCAGCATTTT.

The chain carries TRBV2 and TRBJ1-1; D is undetermined. V lost 6 bases to trimming and J lost 5 bases, with 13 bases between them. Germline-derived CDR1 and CDR2 are SNHLY and FYNNEI. This CDR3 region has 13 residues. The CDR3 DNA follows: TGTGCCAGCAGACCGGGCCCGGGTACTGAAGCTTTCTTT. It translates to CASRPGPGTEAFF.

DNA for the CDR3: TGTGCCAGCAGCTTGCAGGAGCTCCTAGGGTCCTACGAGCAGTACTTC. Encoded protein: CASSLQELLGSYEQYF. This chain connects TRBV5-5 to TRBJ2-7, with D hard to call. The CDR3 covers 16 residues. Trimming stripped 1 base from V and 1 base from J, with 15 bases between. Germline V lookup: CDR1 SGHKS, CDR2 YYEKEE (reference sequence).

The chain employs TRBV30 and TRBJ2-1, with 8 nucleotides matching TRBD2. CDR1 GTSNPN and CDR2 SVGIG come from the germline V gene (reference sequence). After removal of 0 bases from V and 10 bases from J, the junction contained 8 bases not matched to a gene. The CDR3 contains 14 residues. CDR3 region: CAWSVSSGIQEQFF. The DNA for the CDR3 is TGTGCCTGGAGTGTAAGTAGCGGGATCCAAGAGCAGTTCTTC.

The rearrangement uses TRBV7-9 and TRBJ2-2; 7 positions agree with TRBD1. The CDR3 totals 16 residues. V was pared by 5 bases and J by 3 bases, with 9 bases of the junction left unmatched. Germline assignment: CDR1 SEHNR and CDR2 FQNEAQ (reference sequence). CDR3 protein: CASSPTTGYDTGELFF. CDR3 sequence (DNA): TGTGCCAGCAGCCCCACGACAGGGTATGACACCGGGGAGCTGTTTTTT. Together with reference TRBV7-9 and TRBJ2-2, the CDR3 gives the full variable domain: DTGVSQNPRHKITKRGQNVTFRCDPISEHNRLYWYRQTLGQGPEFLTYFQNEAQLEKSRLLSDRFSAERPKGSFSTLEIQRTEQGDSAMYLCASSPTTGYDTGELFFGEGSRLTVL.

This sequence joins TRBV27 and TRBJ2-6, with 12 bases identical to TRBD1. Germline CDR1 reads MNHEY; CDR2 reads SMNVEV (reference sequence). V lost 5 bases, J lost 4 bases, and 3 bases stayed unmatched. This CDR3 has 16 amino acids. This CDR3 is CASSVGQGAGANVLTF. In DNA, the CDR3 is TGTGCCAGCAGTGTGGGACAGGGGGCCGGGGCCAACGTCCTGACTTTC.

The V and J genes are TRBV6-5 and TRBJ2-1; D assignment may be TRBD1 or TRBD2 (5 bases each). There are 12 residues in the CDR3. Trimming stripped 2 bases from V and 13 bases from J, with 12 bases between. The germline V gene encodes CDR1 MNHEY and CDR2 SVGAGI. Here the CDR3 reads CASSYEGRLQFF. CDR3 sequence (DNA): TGTGCCAGCAGTTACGAGGGGCGGCTACAGTTCTTC.

This chain uses TRBV7-9 with TRBJ2-2; the D gene could be TRBD1 or TRBD2 (6 bases each). CDR1 SEHNR and CDR2 FQNEAQ come from the germline V gene (reference sequence). This CDR3 spans 16 amino acids. V was clipped by 5 bases and J by 7 bases, with 20 bases between them. DNA of the CDR3: TGTGCCAGCAGCGTATATGTCTCTAGGGGGGTCGGGGAGCTGTTTTTT. Residues: CASSVYVSRGVGELFF.

The V gene is TRBV9, the J gene TRBJ2-3; D unclear. Germline-derived CDR1 and CDR2 are SGDLS and YYNGEE. The CDR3 is 15 amino acids. The V end was cut by 2 bases, the J end by 2 bases, with 12 bases between. The CDR3 loop reads CASSVAPALTDTQYF. The CDR3 nucleotides are TGTGCCAGCAGCGTGGCCCCGGCACTCACAGATACGCAGTATTTT.

V is TRBV7-8 and J is TRBJ1-4; 8 bases match TRBD1. After removal of 4 bases from V and 5 bases from J, the junction contained 6 bases not matched to a gene. Germline CDR1 is SGHVS and CDR2 is FQNEAQ. CDR3 size: 15 residues. The chain's CDR3 is CASSSPGGANEKLFF. The CDR3 coding sequence is TGTGCCAGCAGCTCTCCAGGGGGCGCGAATGAAAAACTGTTTTTT.

The chain couples TRBV5-1 to TRBJ2-6, with TRBD2 as a possible D gene (5 bases). The CDR3 runs 17 residues. The V and J ends lost 0 bases and 0 bases respectively, with 10 bases between them. The V gene's germline CDR1 is SGHRS and CDR2 YFSETQ. Here the CDR3 DNA reads TGCGCCAGCAGCTTGGTCCGGGATCTCTCTGGGGCCAACGTCCTGACTTTC. Its protein is CASSLVRDLSGANVLTF.